The clone carrying this T cell receptor (beta chain) rates as medium-sized. What it recognizes is unknown. This entry comes from a study of cytomegalovirus exposure and HLA in healthy donors. It was with 60 Vbeta and 13 Jbeta primers that the PCR ran. Profiling relied on immunoSEQ multiplex PCR, and the TCRdb table lists in-frame clones only, not all of them. The sample consists of 30,000 to 40,000 clones, 80% of them appearing once. Broader study findings: In a later analysis, the majority of CMV-associated beta chains seemingly showed HLA restriction. Analysis performed later found about 17,000 TCR beta sequences associated with HLA alleles at 0.05 false discovery rate.

The V gene's germline CDR1 is SGHNT and CDR2 YYREEE (reference sequence). This CDR3 comprises 14 residues. V gave up 4 bases and J gave up 7 bases; unmatched junction bases: 5. The sample consisted of PBMCs. The chain has TRBV5-4 and TRBJ1-4, with TRBD1 identical over 9 bases. This clonotype was obtained from a male donor in good health and CMV-seronegative. CDR3 nucleotides: TGTGCCAGCAGCGTACAGGGGGCGAGTGAAAAACTGTTTTTT. Translated: CASSVQGASEKLFF.